These T cell receptor beta chains were read from a single sample in a study of sequential checkpoint blockade in melanoma. The table came from immunoSEQ multiplex PCR; TCRdb's copy has only in-frame clones and leaves some out. This table has around 18,000 clones, about 50% appearing once. Specimen: CD8+ T cells sorted from blood (inferred from file names), collected from a patient given nivolumab and ipilimumab in sequence. These receptors all come from a human donor with melanoma. Both conserved end residues are part of each CDR3. Each record gives: J gene, V gene, clone size, D gene, CDR3 protein, CDR3 DNA. The D gene is left open where the match is weak. For some rows the clone size is stated as once, few or many, or as a class when expanded; others skip it.

>TRBJ2-1|TRBV28|NA|NA
CASSLEASWDEQFF
TGTGCCAGCAGTTTGGAGGCTAGCTGGGATGAGCAGTTCTTC
>TRBJ1-1|TRBV13|few|NA
CASSLSLNTEAFF
TGTGCCAGCAGCTTATCTCTGAACACTGAAGCTTTCTTT
>TRBJ1-5|TRBV27|NA|NA
CASSLTGEGNQPQHF
TGTGCCAGCAGTTTAACGGGGGAGGGGAATCAGCCCCAGCATTTT
>TRBJ1-1|TRBV28|once|NA
CASSPDTNTEAFF
TGTGCCAGCAGCCCTGACACTAACACTGAAGCTTTCTTT
>TRBJ1-1|TRBV11-1|once|TRBD1
CASSETGVLTEAFF
TGTGCCAGCAGCGAGACAGGGGTCCTCACTGAAGCTTTCTTT
>TRBJ2-5|TRBV7-2|NA|NA
CASSLATASQETQYF
TGTGCCAGCAGCTTAGCGACAGCCAGCCAAGAGACCCAGTACTTC
>TRBJ2-2|TRBV28|NA|TRBD1
CASSKPGQGSTGELFF
TGTGCCAGCTCAAAACCGGGACAGGGGAGCACCGGGGAGCTGTTTTTT
>TRBJ1-2|TRBV30|NA|NA
CAWSVFWGDGYTF
TGTGCCTGGAGTGTATTCTGGGGGGATGGCTACACCTTC
>TRBJ2-6|TRBV27|NA|NA
CASSSRGYSGANVLTF
TGTGCCAGCAGTTCTAGGGGGTACTCTGGGGCCAACGTCCTGACTTTC
>TRBJ1-6|TRBV21-1|NA|NA
CASSTIPGQTNSPLHF
TGTGCCAGCAGTACTATACCGGGACAAACCAATTCACCCCTCCACTTT
>TRBJ2-1|TRBV6-1|NA|TRBD2
CASSEGLAGGNEQFF
TGTGCCAGCAGTGAAGGACTAGCGGGCGGCAATGAGCAGTTCTTC
>TRBJ2-7|TRBV9|NA|TRBD2
CASSSSGRKEYEQYF
TGTGCCAGCAGCAGTAGCGGGAGGAAGGAGTACGAGCAGTACTTC
>TRBJ2-7|TRBV6-5|few|TRBD2
CASSSGGSSYEQYF
TGTGCCAGCAGTTCCGGGGGGAGCTCCTACGAGCAGTACTTC
>TRBJ2-3|TRBV9|few|NA
CASSVVGGVPDTQYF
TGTGCCAGCAGCGTAGTTGGTGGAGTTCCAGATACGCAGTATTTT
>TRBJ2-7|TRBV5-6|few|NA
CASSWGRGSLFYEQYF
TGTGCCAGCAGCTGGGGGCGGGGGAGCCTTTTCTACGAGCAGTACTTC
>TRBJ2-7|TRBV7-2|NA|TRBD1
CASSSWTGRHHEQYF
TGTGCCAGCAGCTCTTGGACAGGGCGGCACCACGAGCAGTACTTC
>TRBJ1-2|TRBV10-3|few|NA
CAISEGVFDGYTF
TGTGCCATCAGTGAAGGGGTATTCGATGGCTACACCTTC
>TRBJ2-7|TRBV11-2|few|NA
CASSPYAGDEQYF
TGTGCCAGCAGCCCATATGCAGGGGACGAGCAGTACTTC
>TRBJ2-7|TRBV5-4|few|TRBD1
CASSLGAGGYEQYF
TGTGCCAGCAGCTTGGGGGCAGGGGGCTACGAGCAGTACTTC
>TRBJ2-7|TRBV5-4|NA|NA
CASSLGPGHSDREQYF
TGTGCCAGCAGCTTAGGTCCGGGACACTCCGATCGCGAGCAGTACTTC
>TRBJ1-4|TRBV28|medium-sized|NA
CASSWGHATTNEKLFF
TGTGCCAGCAGTTGGGGACACGCTACAACTAATGAAAAACTGTTTTTT
>TRBJ2-7|TRBV29-1|NA|NA
CSVDAGEGTYEQYF
TGCAGCGTTGATGCAGGGGAGGGGACCTACGAGCAGTACTTC
>TRBJ2-7|TRBV7-9|NA|NA
CASSLTGLYEQYF
TGTGCCAGCAGCTTAACAGGGCTCTACGAGCAGTACTTC
>TRBJ1-6|TRBV6-5|few|TRBD1
CASSLTGDRSPLHF
TGTGCCAGCAGTTTGACAGGGGATCGTTCACCCCTCCACTTT
>TRBJ2-7|TRBV20-1|few|NA
CSAAKGWEQYF
TGCAGTGCGGCAAAGGGGTGGGAGCAGTACTTC
>TRBJ1-1|TRBV9|NA|NA
CASSASIGGTEAFF
TGTGCCAGCAGTGCGAGCATAGGAGGAACTGAAGCTTTCTTT
>TRBJ2-2|TRBV7-6|once|TRBD1
CASSHLGQGLAGELFF
TGTGCCAGCAGCCACCTCGGACAGGGCCTGGCCGGGGAGCTGTTTTTT
>TRBJ2-6|TRBV28|few|NA
CASSLGELSGANVLTF
TGTGCCAGCAGTTTAGGGGAGTTGTCTGGGGCCAACGTCCTGACTTTC
>TRBJ2-7|TRBV28|once|TRBD1
CASSDLTGGSYEQYF
TGTGCCAGCAGCGACTTGACAGGGGGCTCCTACGAGCAGTACTTC
>TRBJ1-2|TRBV5-5|NA|NA
CASRQDTSYGYTF
TGTGCCAGCAGACAGGACACATCATATGGCTACACCTTC
>TRBJ2-3|TRBV5-4|NA|TRBD2
CASRDWTSGTDTQYF
TGTGCCAGCAGAGATTGGACTAGCGGCACAGATACGCAGTATTTT
>TRBJ1-2|TRBV6-5|NA|TRBD1
CASSYSAGGYGYTF
TGTGCCAGCAGTTACTCTGCAGGGGGATATGGCTACACCTTC